Following are 32 T cell receptor beta chains from one sample sequenced in a study of T-cell memory formation after mild COVID-19. Each CDR3 protein gets one entry after TCRdb re-called the 5' RACE reads with MiXCR. Of about 320,000 distinct CDR3 sequences listed, about 13% are singletons. The sequenced sample consisted of PBMCs or a T cell subset sorted from them (not recorded which). These receptors were taken from a man aged 18-30 years who had mild COVID-19 (a few samples of this study predate the infection). Cell type and time point are not known.

V and J are TRBV7-2 and TRBJ2-2; D remains unclear. Germline CDR1 SGHTA, CDR2 FQGNSA. V was clipped by 0 bases and J by 7 bases, with 6 bases between them. The CDR3 is 13 amino acids. The CDR3 nucleotides are TGTGCCAGCAGCTTAGCCAGTCTCGGGGAGCTGTTTTTT. Residues: CASSLASLGELFF.

This clonotype was detected ten times or more. The V and J genes are TRBV29-1 and TRBJ2-1, with D unclear. Germline V CDR1 and CDR2: SQVTM, ANQGSEA. The CDR3 covers 13 residues. The ends were cut back, 7 bases at V and 3 bases at J, with 13 bases in the middle. CDR3 coding DNA: TGCAGCGCTTCCCCCGCCAGCTACAATGAGCAGTTCTTC. Translation gives CSASPASYNEQFF.

The table lists this clonotype with a few counts. V gene TRBV5-1 combines with J gene TRBJ1-5, with TRBD1 identical over 10 bases. This CDR3 has 15 residues. Germline values: CDR1 SGHRS, CDR2 YFSETQ. Trimming cost V 2 bases and J 3 bases; bases outside gene matches: 2. The chain's CDR3 is CASSFDRGPNQPQHF. CDR3 bases: TGCGCCAGCAGCTTTGACAGGGGGCCCAATCAGCCCCAGCATTTT.

V gene TRBV9 combines with J gene TRBJ2-5; perhaps TRBD2 as D (5 bases). Per the germline V gene, CDR1 is SGDLS and CDR2 is YYNGEE. The CDR3 totals 15 residues. V lost 2 bases, J lost 4 bases, and 15 bases lay in between. The CDR3 protein is CASSVGVLGPETQYF. CDR3 nucleotides: TGTGCCAGCAGCGTCGGGGTATTGGGCCCAGAGACCCAGTACTTC.

This clonotype was seen more than once but under ten times. V is TRBV7-2 and J is TRBJ2-1; TRBD1 might be the D (6 bases). This CDR3 has 14 amino acids. The ends were cut back, 7 bases at V and 4 bases at J, with 14 bases in the middle. CDR1 and CDR2 from the germline V gene are SGHTA and FQGNSA. The CDR3 nucleotides are TGTGCCAGCACCCCGGACAGCTCTTACAATGAGCAGTTCTTC. As protein: CASTPDSSYNEQFF. The full variable domain, completed using reference TRBV7-2 and TRBJ2-1, is GAGVSQSPSNKVTEKGKDVELRCDPISGHTALYWYRQSLGQGLEFLIYFQGNSAPDKSGLPSDRFSAERTGGSVSTLTIQRTQQEDSAVYLCASTPDSSYNEQFFGPGTRLTVL.

The chain combines TRBV5-4 with TRBJ1-2; D not resolved. The V and J ends lost 1 base and 6 bases respectively, with 13 bases between them. Per the germline V gene, CDR1 is SGHNT and CDR2 is YYREEE (reference sequence). The CDR3 is made up of 14 amino acids. The CDR3 coding sequence is TGTGCCAGCAGCTTGCGGACCGCCACTCATGGCTACACCTTC. It specifies CASSLRTATHGYTF.

There are many counts of this clonotype. The chain carries TRBV7-9 and TRBJ1-1; D may be TRBD1 (5 bases). Trimming removed 4 bases at V and 4 bases at J, with 13 bases between. The CDR3 sequence is 14 residues long. Per germline, CDR1 SEHNR and CDR2 FQNEAQ (reference sequence). This chain's CDR3 is CASSSKQEFTEAFF. CDR3 coding DNA: TGTGCCAGCAGCTCGAAACAGGAATTCACTGAAGCTTTCTTT. Filled out from reference TRBV7-9 and TRBJ1-1, the complete variable domain reads DTGVSQNPRHKITKRGQNVTFRCDPISEHNRLYWYRQTLGQGPEFLTYFQNEAQLEKSRLLSDRFSAERPKGSFSTLEIQRTEQGDSAMYLCASSSKQEFTEAFFGQGTRLTVV.

The rearrangement links TRBV9 to TRBJ2-2; TRBD1 might be the D (5 bases). V lost 6 bases to trimming and J lost 0 bases, with 9 bases between them. The germline V gene encodes CDR1 SGDLS and CDR2 YYNGEE. The CDR3 contains 14 residues. The DNA of the CDR3 is TGTGCCAGCACCGTGACAGCGAACACCGGGGAGCTGTTTTTT. Translated, it gives CASTVTANTGELFF. The entire variable domain, with the rest obtained from reference TRBV9 and TRBJ2-2, is as follows: DSGVTQTPKHLITATGQRVTLRCSPRSGDLSVYWYQQSLDQGLQFLIQYYNGEERAKGNILERFSAQQFPDLHSELNLSSLELGDSALYFCASTVTANTGELFFGEGSRLTVL.

The chain combines TRBV5-6 with TRBJ2-2; tentatively, D is TRBD2 (6 bases). Germline CDR1 reads SGHDT; CDR2 reads YYEEEE. The CDR3 is made up of 16 amino acids. V lost 1 base, J lost 5 bases, and 15 bases lay in between. Here the CDR3 reads CASSLNRRAGTGELFF. CDR3 DNA sequence: TGTGCCAGCAGCTTGAATCGGAGGGCGGGGACCGGGGAGCTGTTTTTT. The full variable domain, rest sourced from reference TRBV5-6 and TRBJ2-2, is DAGVTQSPTHLIKTRGQQVTLRCSPKSGHDTVSWYQQALGQGPQFIFQYYEEEERQRGNFPDRFSGHQFPNYSSELNVNALLLGDSALYLCASSLNRRAGTGELFFGEGSRLTVL.

The table lists this clonotype with a few counts. This chain uses TRBV6-4 with TRBJ1-6, with D maybe TRBD1 (6 bases). The CDR3 spans 13 residues. Germline V lookup: CDR1 MRHNA, CDR2 SNTAGT. V was cut by 2 bases and J by 10 bases, with 9 bases left in between. CDR3 DNA: TGTGCCAGCAGTGACGGAGGGGGGTCACCCCTCCACTTT. This encodes CASSDGGGSPLHF.

The chain has TRBV4-1 and TRBJ2-2; D unresolved. The germline V and J ends were trimmed by 0 bases and 2 bases, with 10 bases remaining between them. The CDR3 sequence is 16 residues long. Germline CDR1 MGHRA, CDR2 YSYEKL. The CDR3 nucleotides are TGCGCCAGCAGCCAAGATCGCCCCCAAAACACCGGGGAGCTGTTTTTT. As protein: CASSQDRPQNTGELFF.

The CDR3 protein is CASSRGEDRGYTF. The CDR3, as DNA: TGCGCCAGCAGCCGAGGGGAGGACCGCGGCTACACCTTC. V and J are TRBV4-1 and TRBJ1-2; D perhaps matches TRBD1 (5 bases). Trimming took 4 bases from V and 8 from J, leaving 14 bases between them. Germline assignment: CDR1 MGHRA and CDR2 YSYEKL. The CDR3 contains 13 residues.

This clonotype has ten or more counts. The chain links TRBV20-1 to TRBJ2-4; no clear D gene. Trimming pared 5 bases from V and 1 base from J, leaving 15 bases between. The CDR3 covers 15 residues. Germline assignment: CDR1 DFQATT and CDR2 SNEGSKA (reference sequence). CDR3 sequence reads: CSALLLDLAKNIQYF. The CDR3 DNA sequence: TGCAGTGCTCTTCTCTTAGACTTGGCCAAAAACATTCAGTACTTC.

This clonotype was recorded a few times. V gene TRBV11-3 combines with J gene TRBJ2-2, with D unclear. The CDR3 loop spans 14 amino acids. V lost 4 bases to trimming and J lost 1 base, with 7 bases between them. CDR1 is SGHNT and CDR2 is YENEEA in the germline V gene. CDR3 sequence reads: CASSSRWNTGELFF. The CDR3 coding sequence is TGTGCCAGCAGCTCCAGGTGGAACACCGGGGAGCTGTTTTTT.

J is TRBJ1-2 and V is TRBV6-6; D perhaps matches TRBD1 (5 bases). The CDR3 is 12 residues long. The V gene's germline CDR1 is MNHNY and CDR2 SVGAGI (reference sequence). V dropped 10 bases and J dropped 8 bases, with 17 bases sitting between them. CDR3 sequence reads: CAIGGHSSGYTF. CDR3 DNA sequence: TGTGCCATCGGTGGACATTCCTCCGGCTACACCTTC.

This clonotype was seen more than once but under ten times. The J gene is TRBJ1-6, the V gene TRBV9, with 7 bases fitting TRBD1. The V gene end was trimmed by 3 bases and the J gene end by 11 bases; junction bases not matched to a gene: 2. CDR3 size: 12 residues. CDR1 is SGDLS, CDR2 YYNGEE, per germline. CDR3 in DNA: TGTGCCAGCAGCGCAGGGGGGACACCCCTCCACTTT. Its protein is CASSAGGTPLHF.

In its sample, this clonotype was seen a few times. J is TRBJ1-6 and V is TRBV12-3 or TRBV12-4; maybe TRBD1 (5 bases). Between the trimmed V and J ends, which lost 5 bases and 14 bases, there was a span of 13 bases. The CDR3 contains 12 residues. CDR3 region: CASSQGTETLHF. The CDR3 coding sequence is TGTGCCAGCAGTCAGGGCACTGAGACCCTCCACTTT.

The V gene is TRBV7-9, the J gene TRBJ2-6, with D possibly TRBD1 on 6 matching bases. The CDR3 is 17 residues long. Per germline, CDR1 SEHNR and CDR2 FQNEAQ (reference sequence). Trimming shortened V by 0 bases and J by 0 bases, and 9 bases separated the two germline ends. The CDR3 DNA reads TGTGCCAGCAGCTTAGCAGGGGGTAACTCTGGGGCCAACGTCCTGACTTTC. Its protein is CASSLAGGNSGANVLTF. The full variable domain, in which reference TRBV7-9 and TRBJ2-6 provide the parts outside the CDR3, is DTGVSQNPRHKITKRGQNVTFRCDPISEHNRLYWYRQTLGQGPEFLTYFQNEAQLEKSRLLSDRFSAERPKGSFSTLEIQRTEQGDSAMYLCASSLAGGNSGANVLTFGAGSRLTVL.

This sequence joins TRBV5-4 and TRBJ1-2; 10 nucleotides agree with TRBD1. The CDR3 contains 14 residues. Germline lookup yields CDR1 SGHNT and CDR2 YYREEE (reference sequence). V shed 5 bases, J shed 5 bases, and the junction held 6 bases outside the gene matches. The CDR3: CASRKTGGAYGYTF. CDR3 DNA: TGTGCCAGCAGAAAGACAGGGGGCGCGTATGGCTACACCTTC.

There are a few counts of this clonotype. This chain joins TRBV7-2 and TRBJ2-1, with 9 nucleotides matching TRBD2. Losses at the gene ends were 6 bases for V and 12 bases for J; bases not matched to a gene: 18. There are 16 residues in the CDR3. Germline CDR1 SGHTA, CDR2 FQGNSA. The CDR3 reads CASRPYYAGGKDGQFF. CDR3 DNA sequence: TGTGCCAGCAGGCCCTACTACGCGGGGGGGAAGGACGGGCAGTTCTTC.

The J gene is TRBJ2-1, the V gene TRBV9, with 9 bases matching TRBD1. Losses at the gene ends were 6 bases for V and 9 bases for J; bases not matched to a gene: 10. Germline V gene lookup returns CDR1 SGDLS and CDR2 YYNGEE. CDR3 length equals 14 residues. The CDR3 nucleotides read TGTGCCAGCACCGGACAGGGGCTAGGGGCTGAGCAGTTCTTC. It is translated as CASTGQGLGAEQFF.

V gene TRBV7-2 combines with J gene TRBJ1-5; D unresolved. V lost 2 bases to trimming and J lost 7 bases, with 9 bases between them. The CDR3 runs to 13 residues. CDR1 is SGHTA, CDR2 FQGNSA, per germline. CDR3 coding DNA: TGTGCCAGCAGCTTAAGTCCCCAGCAGCCCCAGCATTTT. Amino acids: CASSLSPQQPQHF.

This clonotype was counted a few times. This chain links TRBV18 with TRBJ2-3, with a weak D call TRBD1 (6 bases). The CDR3 consists of 14 residues. V was trimmed by 2 bases and J by 4 bases, leaving 10 bases between them. Germline V gene sequence: CDR1 KGHSH, CDR2 LQKENI. The CDR3 coding sequence is TGTGCCAGCTCACCAAGACCAGGGGCAGATACGCAGTATTTT. Protein sequence: CASSPRPGADTQYF.

This clonotype was counted at least ten times. V usage is TRBV7-2 and J usage is TRBJ1-6; no firm D call. With 1 base removed from V and 11 bases from J, the gap between germline ends came to 18 bases. Per germline, CDR1 SGHTA and CDR2 FQGNSA. The CDR3 is 16 amino acids. CDR3 sequence reads: CASSLEVTLPPTPLHF. CDR3 nucleotide sequence: TGTGCCAGCAGCTTAGAGGTGACCCTACCCCCCACACCCCTCCACTTT.

J is TRBJ1-6 and V is TRBV12-3 or TRBV12-4, with a possible D match to TRBD1 (6 bases). V gave up 7 bases and J gave up 10 bases, with 20 bases separating them. CDR3 length: 15 amino acids. The CDR3, as DNA: TGTGCCAGCACCCCAGGGGCAGGGTTAGGGTCACCCCTCCACTTT. Amino acids: CASTPGAGLGSPLHF.

This clonotype has just a few counts. The V call is TRBV7-3, the J call TRBJ1-1, with D possibly matching TRBD1 (6 bases). The CDR3 covers 15 residues. Germline V gene sequence: CDR1 SGHTA, CDR2 FQGTGA. Trimming took 5 bases from V and 0 from J, leaving 13 bases between them. The CDR3 sequence: CASSPGTLMNTEAFF. The CDR3 DNA follows: TGTGCCAGCAGCCCCGGGACACTTATGAACACTGAAGCTTTCTTT.

The J gene is TRBJ2-7, the V gene TRBV7-2; 7 bases align to TRBD1. Germline V gene sequence: CDR1 SGHTA, CDR2 FQGNSA. The V segment lost 5 bases and the J segment 4 bases; nucleotides outside the gene matches: 5. The CDR3 loop spans 13 amino acids. In DNA form, the CDR3 reads TGTGCCAGCAGCCCAACAGGGGATTACGAGCAGTACTTC. The encoded protein is CASSPTGDYEQYF.

This clonotype was seen a few times. This chain joins TRBV19 and TRBJ1-5; possible D gene TRBD1, 6 bases. Germline V gene data show CDR1 as LNHDA and CDR2 as SQIVND (reference sequence). V was shortened by 5 bases and J by 3 bases, with 17 bases between the two germline ends. CDR3 length equals 16 residues. In nucleotides, the CDR3 is TGTGCCAGTAGTGTCGTTTGGACAGCAGACAATCAGCCCCAGCATTTT. Protein: CASSVVWTADNQPQHF.

This clonotype was picked up many times. The chain recombines TRBV2 with TRBJ2-1; 10 bases are shared with TRBD2. CDR3 length: 15 amino acids. V shed 7 bases and J 3 bases; nucleotides not matched to a gene: 6. Germline lookup yields CDR1 SNHLY and CDR2 FYNNEI. CDR3 in amino acids: CASTLSGGSYNEQFF. In DNA, the CDR3 is TGTGCCAGCACCCTTAGCGGGGGGAGCTACAATGAGCAGTTCTTC.

This clonotype was detected a few times. The chain has TRBV12-3 or TRBV12-4 and TRBJ2-7; D is uncertain. The CDR3 loop spans 12 amino acids. V was cut by 3 bases and J by 5 bases, with 8 bases left in between. CDR3 sequence: CASSLLLNEQYF. The CDR3 region has the DNA TGTGCCAGCAGTTTGCTCCTTAACGAGCAGTACTTC.

There are many counts of this clonotype. This sequence joins TRBV4-3 and TRBJ1-1; the D is unclear. CDR3 length equals 16 residues. The germline CDR1 and CDR2 sequences are LGHNA and YSLEER. Between the trimmed V and J ends, which lost 4 bases and 1 base, there was a span of 16 bases. CDR3: CASSLSPEGRNTEAFF. Written as DNA, the CDR3 is TGCGCCAGCAGCCTGAGCCCAGAGGGTCGGAACACTGAAGCTTTCTTT.

In this sample, this clonotype turned up a few times. V and J are TRBV7-2 and TRBJ2-6, with D perhaps being TRBD1 or TRBD2 (6 bases each). The CDR3 contains 16 residues. V was trimmed by 8 bases and J by 1 base, leaving 15 bases between them. Germline CDR1 is SGHTA and CDR2 is FQGNSA. CDR3 in DNA: TGTGCCAGCCGGGAACAGGGAGGATCTGGGGCCAACGTCCTGACTTTC. Protein product: CASREQGGSGANVLTF.